One sample yielded the 3 T cell receptor beta chains listed below, sequenced in a study of radiation and T cells in renal cell carcinoma. Sequencing was performed with immunoSEQ multiplex PCR; in TCRdb, only in-frame clones are kept and a portion is missing. The sample has 140,000 to 150,000 clones, about 88% seen once. Indicated time point: baseline pretreatment blood. Treatment indicated: 15 Gy SBRT to primary tumor, nephrectomy 4 weeks later. This sample comprised blood, obtained from a patient whose treatment included radiotherapy and nephrectomy. The receptor set was obtained from a woman in her 70s with renal cell carcinoma.

This sequence joins TRBV7-6 and TRBJ2-1; D may be TRBD2 (7 bases). Germline loops: CDR1 SGHVS, CDR2 FNYEAQ. There are 14 residues in the CDR3. Trimming removed 5 bases from V and 2 bases from J, with 10 bases in between. DNA of the CDR3: TGTGCCAGCAGCGCGGGGGCTCCCTACAATGAGCAGTTCTTC. This encodes CASSAGAPYNEQFF.

The chain combines TRBV27 with TRBJ1-1, with D possibly matching TRBD1 (5 bases). Trimming cost V 1 base and J 4 bases, with 10 bases left between them. This CDR3 has 14 amino acids. CDR1 is MNHEY and CDR2 is SMNVEV in the germline V gene (reference sequence). CDR3 DNA: TGTGCCAGCAGTTTATTGGGAGGGACCACTGAAGCTTTCTTT. Translating gives CASSLLGGTTEAFF.

The chain joins TRBV6-6 to TRBJ2-7, with a tentative D call TRBD2 (5 bases). Germline values: CDR1 MNHNY, CDR2 SVGAGI (reference sequence). CDR3 size: 14 residues. Trimming pared 1 base from V and 3 bases from J, leaving 10 bases between. The CDR3 nucleotides read TGTGCCAGCAGTTACTACGGGGAAGGCTACGAGCAGTACTTC. Translation: CASSYYGEGYEQYF.